This TCR beta chain comes out of a study of blood T cell repertoires in COVID-19. Study overall: Sample material is recorded as cDNA or gDNA derived from T cells, B-cell-depleted T cells, or PBMCs.

Seattle patients were enrolled during active infection and followed longitudinally. The length of the CDR3 is 12 residues. Between the trimmed V and J ends, which lost 6 bases and 3 bases, there was a span of 6 bases. Per the germline V gene, CDR1 is SGHTA and CDR2 is FQGNSA. The method was immunoSEQ multiplex PCR; TCRdb's version includes in-frame clones alone and lacks a portion of them. The sample records more than 200,000 clones, approximately 88% being singletons. This sequence originates from a woman in her twenties or thirties with COVID-19, enrolled during active disease. Sequencing was done on a sample of peripheral blood. V is TRBV7-2 and J is TRBJ1-3; no firm D call. The CDR3 reads CASSNYGNTIYF. The CDR3 nucleotides read TGTGCCAGCAGTAACTATGGAAACACCATATATTTT.